These 24 T cell receptor beta chains share one sample of origin, sequenced in a study of blood T cell repertoires in COVID-19. Here immunoSEQ multiplex PCR was the method, and the copy in TCRdb shows in-frame clones only, minus some. The sample records roughly 11,000 clones, roughly 82% being singletons. The sample comprised peripheral blood. These receptor sequences come from a human donor in a cohort sampled during active COVID-19.

The gene calls are TRBV5-4 and TRBJ1-2; 9 bases fit TRBD1. Germline V lookup: CDR1 SGHNT, CDR2 YYREEE (reference sequence). The CDR3 contains 16 residues. J was trimmed by 6 bases and V by 4 bases; bases with no gene match: 13. CDR3 loop: CASSTGTGIFGDGYTF. The CDR3 DNA is TGTGCCAGCAGCACCGGGACAGGGATATTTGGAGATGGCTACACCTTC.

This rearrangement joins TRBV7-9 to TRBJ1-4; D is unclear. The V gene's germline CDR1 is SEHNR and CDR2 FQNEAQ (reference sequence). There are 15 residues in the CDR3. V lost 4 bases, J lost 5 bases, and 14 bases lay in between. The CDR3 DNA is TGTGCCAGCAGCTCAAAAGCGTCGTGGAATGAAAAACTGTTTTTT. Translation gives CASSSKASWNEKLFF.

The V call is TRBV30, the J call TRBJ1-2; D remains ambiguous. The germline V gene encodes CDR1 GTSNPN and CDR2 SVGIG (reference sequence). The CDR3 has 14 residues. The V and J ends lost 2 bases and 5 bases respectively, with 15 bases between them. In DNA, the CDR3 is TGTGCCTGGAGTTCCTACTCGGGGTTTTATGGCTACACCTTC. Amino acids: CAWSSYSGFYGYTF.

This chain links TRBV10-3 with TRBJ2-1; possibly TRBD2 for D (5 bases). Trimming removed 6 bases from V and 2 bases from J, with 8 bases in between. The CDR3 contains 13 residues. The V gene's germline CDR1 is ENHRY and CDR2 SYGVKD. CDR3 sequence reads: CAISSGTYNEQFF. CDR3 nucleotide sequence: TGTGCCATCAGCTCGGGAACCTACAATGAGCAGTTCTTC.

This clone has more than one count but fewer than ten. V and J are TRBV7-2 and TRBJ2-1; 10 nucleotides match TRBD1. V gave up 4 bases and J gave up 4 bases; unmatched junction bases: 4. CDR3 size: 15 residues. From germline, CDR1 is SGHTA and CDR2 FQGNSA. The CDR3, as DNA: TGTGCCAGCAGCTACGGACAGGGGGAGTACAATGAGCAGTTCTTC. This codes for CASSYGQGEYNEQFF.

A few counts support this clone. The V and J genes are TRBV15 and TRBJ2-3, with D possibly TRBD1 on 6 matching bases. Germline V gives CDR1 LNHNV, CDR2 YYDKDF (reference sequence). This CDR3 has 17 residues. Trimming shortened V by 0 bases and J by 4 bases, and 17 bases separated the two germline ends. Written as DNA, the CDR3 is TGTGCCACCAGCAGAGATCTGTTAGGGGGTGTTTCAGATACGCAGTATTTT. Translated, it gives CATSRDLLGGVSDTQYF.

V is TRBV29-1 and J is TRBJ2-2; D is possibly TRBD1 (5 bases). The V gene lost 4 bases and the J gene lost 5 bases, with 11 bases spanning the gap. This CDR3 region has 13 residues. CDR1 and CDR2 (germline): SQVTM, ANQGSEA. The CDR3 coding sequence is TGCAGCGTTGTTAGGCCAGGGACCGGGGAGCTGTTTTTT. It translates to CSVVRPGTGELFF.

The chain has TRBV5-1 and TRBJ1-4; 7 positions match TRBD1. The germline CDR1 and CDR2 sequences are SGHRS and YFSETQ. The CDR3 is 13 residues long. Trimming took 6 bases from V and 7 from J; bases not matched to a gene: 6. The CDR3 coding sequence is TGCGCCAGCACCGGGACAGCGAGTGAAAAACTGTTTTTT. It yields the protein CASTGTASEKLFF.

This rearrangement joins TRBV7-3 to TRBJ2-3; 11 bases are shared with TRBD2. The CDR3 totals 13 residues. Trimming removed 5 bases from V and 8 bases from J; junction bases left unmatched: 3. The V gene's germline CDR1 is SGHTA and CDR2 FQGTGA. CDR3 nucleotide sequence: TGTGCCAGCAGCCAAGGACTAGCGGGTACGCAGTATTTT. It specifies CASSQGLAGTQYF. Variable domain in full (rest from reference TRBV7-3 and TRBJ2-3): GAGVSQTPSNKVTEKGKYVELRCDPISGHTALYWYRQSLGQGPEFLIYFQGTGAADDSGLPNDRFFAVRPEGSVSTLKIQRTERGDSAVYLCASSQGLAGTQYFGPGTRLTVL.

In DNA, the CDR3 is TGTGCCAGCAGCCTAGGACACCACTATGGCTACACCTTC. Translation gives CASSLGHHYGYTF. The chain has TRBV28 and TRBJ1-2; D may be TRBD1 (5 bases). In germline, CDR1 is MDHEN, CDR2 SYDVKM. CDR3 length: 13 residues. V shed 6 bases and J shed 3 bases, with 11 bases lying between them.

The chain employs TRBV24-1 and TRBJ1-2; a weak D match, TRBD1 (5 bases). V was clipped by 4 bases and J by 8 bases, with 16 bases between them. The germline V gene has CDR1 KGHDR and CDR2 SFDVKD. CDR3 length: 14 residues. In DNA form, the CDR3 reads TGTGCCACCAGTGACGACAGCTTTATGGGGGGCTACACCTTC. Protein sequence: CATSDDSFMGGYTF.

Sample share makes this clone medium-sized (0.01 to 0.1%). J is TRBJ1-2 and V is TRBV6-1, with a weak D call TRBD1 (6 bases). The V and J ends lost 3 bases and 4 bases respectively, with 9 bases between them. The CDR3 is made up of 13 amino acids. Germline CDR1 reads MNHNS; CDR2 reads SASEGT. The CDR3, as DNA: TGTGCCAGCAGTGACACAGGGACCTATGGCTACACCTTC. Residues: CASSDTGTYGYTF.

The chain joins TRBV7-2 to TRBJ2-1; 11 bases map to TRBD2. This CDR3 contains 13 residues. The trim removed 11 bases at V and 10 bases at J, leaving 10 bases unmatched. CDR1 is SGHTA, CDR2 FQGNSA, per germline. The CDR3 DNA reads TGTGCCTCAACCCGGCTAGCGGGGGGAGAGCAGTTCTTC. Its translation is CASTRLAGGEQFF.

The genes are TRBV9 and TRBJ1-1; D uncertain. The CDR3 extends over 13 amino acids. V lost 0 bases and J 5 bases, leaving 8 bases between the germline ends. CDR1 is SGDLS, CDR2 YYNGEE, per germline. CDR3 sequence: CASSVGAGTEAFF. DNA of the CDR3: TGTGCCAGCAGCGTAGGGGCGGGGACTGAAGCTTTCTTT. Variable domain in full (rest from reference TRBV9 and TRBJ1-1): DSGVTQTPKHLITATGQRVTLRCSPRSGDLSVYWYQQSLDQGLQFLIQYYNGEERAKGNILERFSAQQFPDLHSELNLSSLELGDSALYFCASSVGAGTEAFFGQGTRLTVV.

The chain recombines TRBV20-1 with TRBJ2-2; unclear D gene. V was cut by 3 bases and J by 4 bases, with 12 bases left in between. This CDR3 comprises 14 residues. Germline V lookup: CDR1 DFQATT, CDR2 SNEGSKA (reference sequence). The CDR3 bases are TGCAGTGCTAGTGCGAAGCTGCTCACCGGGGAGCTGTTTTTT. It codes for CSASAKLLTGELFF.

The chain links TRBV12-3 or TRBV12-4 to TRBJ2-7; TRBD2 matches at 12 bases. The length of the CDR3 is 11 residues. J gave up 11 bases and V 5 bases, and 1 base lay outside the gene matches. CDR3: CASSRTSGKYF. The CDR3 DNA reads as TGTGCCAGCAGTCGGACTAGCGGGAAGTACTTC.

J is TRBJ1-3 and V is TRBV19, with D possibly being TRBD1 (6 bases). Germline V CDR1 and CDR2: LNHDA, SQIVND (reference sequence). The V and J ends lost 6 bases and 0 bases respectively, with 12 bases between them. The CDR3 is made up of 15 amino acids. CDR3 sequence: CASSLGHPSGNTIYF. The CDR3 region has the DNA TGTGCCAGTAGCCTGGGACACCCCTCTGGAAACACCATATATTTT. The variable domain in full, completed from reference TRBV19 and TRBJ1-3, reads DGGITQSPKYLFRKEGQNVTLSCEQNLNHDAMYWYRQDPGQGLRLIYYSQIVNDFQKGDIAEGYSVSREKKESFPLTVTSAQKNPTAFYLCASSLGHPSGNTIYFGEGSWLTVV.

This clone was seen a few times. The CDR3 DNA follows: TGTGCCAGCTCACCGCCCGGGAGAAGCAATCAGCCCCAGCATTTT. Translated, it gives CASSPPGRSNQPQHF. The rearrangement links TRBV18 to TRBJ1-5; D unresolved. This CDR3 has 15 residues. Trimming took 3 bases from V and 1 from J, leaving 10 bases between them. Germline values: CDR1 KGHSH, CDR2 LQKENI.

This clone has just a few counts. The chain's CDR3 is CATSRGGTTRGYTF. The CDR3 DNA follows: TGTGCCACCAGCAGGGGAGGCACTACCAGGGGCTACACCTTC. This sequence joins TRBV15 and TRBJ1-2; no definite D call. V shed 3 bases and J shed 8 bases, with 16 bases lying between them. The length of the CDR3 is 14 residues. CDR1 and CDR2 (germline): LNHNV, YYDKDF (reference sequence). The entire variable domain, with the rest obtained from reference TRBV15 and TRBJ1-2, is as follows: DAMVIQNPRYQVTQFGKPVTLSCSQTLNHNVMYWYQQKSSQAPKLLFHYYDKDFNNEADTPDNFQSRRPNTSFCFLDIRSPGLGDTAMYLCATSRGGTTRGYTFGSGTRLTVV.

The chain combines TRBV11-2 with TRBJ2-5, with 7 nucleotides matching TRBD2. The CDR3 is made up of 13 amino acids. V was pared by 5 bases and J by 5 bases, with 5 bases of the junction left unmatched. From germline, CDR1 is SGHAT and CDR2 FQNNGV. The CDR3 DNA reads as TGTGCCAGCAGCAAAGCGGGGTCGGAGACCCAGTACTTC. This sequence encodes CASSKAGSETQYF.

This chain joins TRBV19 and TRBJ2-1; tentative D call: TRBD1 (6 bases). CDR1 is LNHDA, CDR2 SQIVND, per germline (reference sequence). Deletions cut 2 bases from V and 3 bases from J, with 11 bases between. The CDR3 has 15 residues. For the CDR3, the DNA is TGTGCCAGTAGTATAATACAGGGTGGCTACAATGAGCAGTTCTTC. This encodes CASSIIQGGYNEQFF.

This sequence joins TRBV3-1 (or the pseudogene TRBV3-2) and TRBJ2-5, with a tentative D call TRBD2 (5 bases). V was trimmed by 4 bases and J by 4 bases, leaving 10 bases between them. Germline values: CDR1 LGHDT, CDR2 YNNKEL (reference sequence). The CDR3 covers 13 residues. Here the CDR3 reads CASSPNGRETQYF. The DNA of the CDR3 is TGTGCCAGCAGCCCAAATGGGAGAGAGACCCAGTACTTC.

The CDR3: CASSIVQGAKGGYTF. CDR3 sequence (DNA): TGTGCCAGTAGTATAGTCCAGGGGGCAAAGGGTGGCTACACCTTC. V usage is TRBV19 and J usage is TRBJ1-2; 8 bases line up with TRBD1. The ends lost 1 base at V and 7 bases at J; junction bases unmatched: 8. CDR3 size: 15 residues. In germline, CDR1 is LNHDA, CDR2 SQIVND (reference sequence).

The rearrangement joins TRBV5-6 to TRBJ1-3; D is unclear. Between the trimmed V and J ends, which lost 2 bases and 0 bases, there was a span of 12 bases. Germline lookup yields CDR1 SGHDT and CDR2 YYEEEE. CDR3 length equals 16 residues. The CDR3 DNA sequence: TGTGCCAGCAGCTTACCGGACTGGTACTCTGGAAACACCATATATTTT. This gives the protein CASSLPDWYSGNTIYF.